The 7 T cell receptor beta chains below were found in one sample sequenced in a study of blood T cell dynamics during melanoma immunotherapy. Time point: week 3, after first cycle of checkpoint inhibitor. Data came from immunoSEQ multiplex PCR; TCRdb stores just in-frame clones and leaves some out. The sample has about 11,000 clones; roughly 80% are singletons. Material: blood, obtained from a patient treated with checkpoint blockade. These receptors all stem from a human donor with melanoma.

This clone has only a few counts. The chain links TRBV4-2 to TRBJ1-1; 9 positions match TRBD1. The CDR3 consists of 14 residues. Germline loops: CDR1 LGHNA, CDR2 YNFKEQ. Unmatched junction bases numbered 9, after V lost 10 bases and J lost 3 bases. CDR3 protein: CATDWGDRDTEAFF. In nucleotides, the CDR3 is TGTGCCACCGATTGGGGGGACAGGGACACTGAAGCTTTCTTT.

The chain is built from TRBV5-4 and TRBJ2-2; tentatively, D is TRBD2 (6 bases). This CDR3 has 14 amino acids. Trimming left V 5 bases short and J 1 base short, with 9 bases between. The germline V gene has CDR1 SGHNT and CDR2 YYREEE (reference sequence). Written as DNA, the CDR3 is TGTGCCAGCAGATCCGGGGGGAACACCGGGGAGCTGTTTTTT. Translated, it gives CASRSGGNTGELFF.

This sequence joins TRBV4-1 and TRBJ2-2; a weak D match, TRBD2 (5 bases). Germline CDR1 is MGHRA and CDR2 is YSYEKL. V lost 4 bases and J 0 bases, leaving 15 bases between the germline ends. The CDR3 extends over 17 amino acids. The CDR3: CASSLAPPEANTGELFF. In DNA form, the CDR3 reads TGCGCCAGCAGCCTCGCCCCCCCGGAGGCGAACACCGGGGAGCTGTTTTTT.

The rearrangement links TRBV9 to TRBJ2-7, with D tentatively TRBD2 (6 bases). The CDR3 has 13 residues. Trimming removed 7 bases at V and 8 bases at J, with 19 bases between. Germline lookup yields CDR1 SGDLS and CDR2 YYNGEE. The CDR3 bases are TGTGCCAGCGGAGGGACTGCGGAAGGGAAGCAGTACTTC. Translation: CASGGTAEGKQYF. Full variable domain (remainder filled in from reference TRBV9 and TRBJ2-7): DSGVTQTPKHLITATGQRVTLRCSPRSGDLSVYWYQQSLDQGLQFLIQYYNGEERAKGNILERFSAQQFPDLHSELNLSSLELGDSALYFCASGGTAEGKQYFGPGTRLTVT.

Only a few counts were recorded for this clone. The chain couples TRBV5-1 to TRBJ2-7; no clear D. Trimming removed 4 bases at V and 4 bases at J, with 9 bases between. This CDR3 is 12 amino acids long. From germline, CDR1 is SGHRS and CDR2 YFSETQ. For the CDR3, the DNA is TGCGCCAGCAGCCTCTACCCGTACGAGCAGTACGTC. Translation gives CASSLYPYEQYV.

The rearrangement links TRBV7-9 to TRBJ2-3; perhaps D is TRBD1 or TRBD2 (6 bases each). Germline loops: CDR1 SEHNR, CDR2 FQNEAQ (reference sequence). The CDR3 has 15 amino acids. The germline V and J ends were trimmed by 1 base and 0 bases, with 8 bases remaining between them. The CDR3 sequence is CASSLEGGSTDTQYF. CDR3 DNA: TGTGCCAGCAGCTTAGAGGGGGGCAGCACAGATACGCAGTATTTT. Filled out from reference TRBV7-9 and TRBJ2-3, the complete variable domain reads DTGVSQNPRHKITKRGQNVTFRCDPISEHNRLYWYRQTLGQGPEFLTYFQNEAQLEKSRLLSDRFSAERPKGSFSTLEIQRTEQGDSAMYLCASSLEGGSTDTQYFGPGTRLTVL.

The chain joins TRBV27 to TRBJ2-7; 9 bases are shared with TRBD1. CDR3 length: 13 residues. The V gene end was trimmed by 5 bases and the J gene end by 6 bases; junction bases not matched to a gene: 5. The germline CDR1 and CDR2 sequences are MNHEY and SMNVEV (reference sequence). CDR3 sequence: CASSPSDRGEQYV. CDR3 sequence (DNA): TGTGCCAGCAGTCCCTCGGACAGGGGCGAGCAGTACGTC.